Here is one TCR beta chain with its context. Its antigen remains unknown. The sample comes from a study of T cell responses to AZD1222 COVID-19 vaccine. Whole-study results and caveats: Repertoires in all cases were sampled only once the peak T cell response had passed.

Sequencing used immunoSEQ multiplex PCR; TCRdb keeps in-frame clones, though not all of them. Altogether about 140,000 clones are present, about 92% being singletons, with the ten largest covering about 3.2%. This clonotype was obtained from an adult in good health. The specimen was peripheral blood, collected on day 0 of AZD1222 vaccination.

The CDR3 is CASSLRTAGPETQYF. The CDR3 DNA follows: TGTGCCAGCAGCTTACGGACAGCGGGGCCGGAGACCCAGTACTTC. V and J are TRBV13 and TRBJ2-5; a weak D match, TRBD2 (7 bases). Germline CDR1 and CDR2: PRHDT and FYEKMQ (reference sequence). The CDR3 has 15 residues. V lost 2 bases and J lost 5, with 15 bases in between.